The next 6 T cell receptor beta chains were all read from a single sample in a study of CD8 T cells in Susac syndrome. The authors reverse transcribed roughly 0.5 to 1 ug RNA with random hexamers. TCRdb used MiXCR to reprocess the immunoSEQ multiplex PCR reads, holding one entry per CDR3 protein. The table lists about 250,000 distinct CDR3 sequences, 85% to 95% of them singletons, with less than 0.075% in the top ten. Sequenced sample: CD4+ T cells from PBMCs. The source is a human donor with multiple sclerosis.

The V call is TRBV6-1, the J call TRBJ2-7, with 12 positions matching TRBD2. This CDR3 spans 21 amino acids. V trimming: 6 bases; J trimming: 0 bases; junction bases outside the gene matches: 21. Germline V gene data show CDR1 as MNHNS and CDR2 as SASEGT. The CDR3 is CASSAPRVVTSGGRFSYEQYF. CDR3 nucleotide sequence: TGTGCCAGCAGCGCCCCACGCGTCGTGACTAGCGGGGGCCGATTCTCCTACGAGCAGTACTTC.

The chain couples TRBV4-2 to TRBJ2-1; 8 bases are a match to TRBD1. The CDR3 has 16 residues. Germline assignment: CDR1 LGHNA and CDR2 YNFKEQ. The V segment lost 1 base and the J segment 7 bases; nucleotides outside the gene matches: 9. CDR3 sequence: CASSQGFQGARNEQFF. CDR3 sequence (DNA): TGTGCCAGCAGCCAAGGGTTCCAGGGGGCTAGAAATGAGCAGTTCTTC.

The CDR3 nucleotides read TGCGCCAGCAGACCGGGACAGGGAAGAACTGTGCGAGGGGAGCAGTACGTC. It encodes CASRPGQGRTVRGEQYV. V gene TRBV23-1 combines with J gene TRBJ2-7; the match to TRBD1 covers 9 bases. TRBV23-1 carries the ORF label, with uncertain function. The trim removed 6 bases at V and 7 bases at J, leaving 19 bases unmatched. The CDR3 runs to 17 residues.

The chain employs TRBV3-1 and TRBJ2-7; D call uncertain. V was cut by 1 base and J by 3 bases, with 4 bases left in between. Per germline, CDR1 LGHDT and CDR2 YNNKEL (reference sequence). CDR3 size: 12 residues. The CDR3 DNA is TGTGCCAGCAGCCAAGCGATCTACGAGCAGTACTTC. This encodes CASSQAIYEQYF.

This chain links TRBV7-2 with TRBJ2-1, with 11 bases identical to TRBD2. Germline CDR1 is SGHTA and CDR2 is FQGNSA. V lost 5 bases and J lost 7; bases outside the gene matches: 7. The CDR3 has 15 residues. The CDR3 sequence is CASSPVGTSGNEQFF. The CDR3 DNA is TGTGCCAGCAGCCCTGTGGGGACTAGCGGTAATGAGCAGTTCTTC.

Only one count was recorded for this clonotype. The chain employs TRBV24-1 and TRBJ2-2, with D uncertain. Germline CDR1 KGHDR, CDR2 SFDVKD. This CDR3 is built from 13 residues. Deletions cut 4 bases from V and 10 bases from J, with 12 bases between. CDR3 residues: CATSDPPKKELFF. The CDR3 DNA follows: TGTGCCACCAGTGACCCCCCGAAAAAGGAGCTGTTTTTT.